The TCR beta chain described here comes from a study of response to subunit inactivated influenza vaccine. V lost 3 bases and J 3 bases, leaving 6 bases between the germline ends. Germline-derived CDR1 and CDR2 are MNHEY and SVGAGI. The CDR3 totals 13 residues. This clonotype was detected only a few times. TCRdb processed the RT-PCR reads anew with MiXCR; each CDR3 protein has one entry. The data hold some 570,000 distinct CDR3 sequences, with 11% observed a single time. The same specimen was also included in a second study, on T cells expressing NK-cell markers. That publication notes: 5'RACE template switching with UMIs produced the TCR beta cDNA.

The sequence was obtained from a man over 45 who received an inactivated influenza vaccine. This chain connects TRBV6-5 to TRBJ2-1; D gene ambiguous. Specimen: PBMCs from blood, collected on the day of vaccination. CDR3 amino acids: CASSYGDYNEQFF. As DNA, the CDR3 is TGTGCCAGCAGTTATGGAGACTACAATGAGCAGTTCTTC.